The rows below give T cell receptor beta chains drawn from one sample of a study of shared clonotypes between healthy human individuals. The table came from immunoSEQ multiplex PCR; TCRdb's copy has only in-frame clones and leaves some out. The sample contains about 2.1 million clones, 93% of which appear only once. The sequencing sample was made of naive CD8+ T cells from PBMCs. These receptors were collected from a man younger than 35 in good health. Some clones in this sample may be carry-over from other donors' samples. Each CDR3 is given with its conserved first and last residue. A D gene is named only where the DNA matches it firmly. Not all rows give a size; the values are once, few, many and, for expanded clones, a class.

V	size	J	D	DNA	CDR3
TRBV27	.	TRBJ2-1	.	TGTGCCAGCAGTTTAGAGGTTCGTCCGTATCCATACAATGAGCAGTTCTTC	CASSLEVRPYPYNEQFF
TRBV21-1	.	TRBJ2-7	.	TGTGCCAGCAGCAAGGTTCAGGGGCGCGAATACGAGCAGTACTTC	CASSKVQGREYEQYF
TRBV19	.	TRBJ2-5	TRBD1	TGTGCCAGTAGTATAGCGGGACAGGGCAAAGAGACCCAGTACTTC	CASSIAGQGKETQYF
TRBV11-2	.	TRBJ2-3	.	TGTGCCAGCAGCCTCACACTAGCAGATACGCAGTATTTT	CASSLTLADTQYF
TRBV30	.	TRBJ2-7	.	TGTGCCTGGAGTAAACAGGGCTACGAGCAGTACTTC	CAWSKQGYEQYF
TRBV2	.	TRBJ1-1	.	TGTGCCAGCAGTGAACTGGGCGGACAGCCATACGCTGAAGCTTTCTTT	CASSELGGQPYAEAFF
TRBV19	.	TRBJ1-2	.	TGTGCCAGTAGTATACGGGGGGGACAAGGTGGCTACACCTTC	CASSIRGGQGGYTF
TRBV11-2	.	TRBJ2-2	.	TGTGCCAGCAGCTTAGTAAAGACCGGGACCGGGGAGCTGTTTTTT	CASSLVKTGTGELFF
TRBV19	.	TRBJ1-1	.	TGTGCCAGTAGCCTCACAGGGAACGTGAACACTGAAGCTTTCTTT	CASSLTGNVNTEAFF
TRBV27	.	TRBJ2-1	.	TGTGCCAGCAGTTCGAGTCTGATCGAGCAGTTCTTC	CASSSSLIEQFF
TRBV7-9	.	TRBJ1-1	.	TGTGCCAGCAGCTTAGATTTAGGCTGGAGCACTGAAGCTTTCTTT	CASSLDLGWSTEAFF
TRBV25-1	once	TRBJ2-1	.	TGTGCCAGCGCCGCGGGGCAGCTAGCCTACAATGAGCAGTTCTTC	CASAAGQLAYNEQFF
TRBV27	.	TRBJ1-2	.	TGTGCCAGCAGCCCCGGGACCCCAAACGGCTATGGCTACACCTTC	CASSPGTPNGYGYTF